Sequencing of this T cell receptor beta chain was carried out in a study of TIL therapy for anti-PD-1-resistant metastatic lung cancer. Across the whole study: Patients had a median age of approximately 56 years (range 38-75). Overall study results and limits: The cohort had more treatment-naive, never-smoker and oncogene-addicted patients than typical. Many TIL product clones were absent from baseline tumor, suggesting clonal contraction.

The immunoSEQ assay was v3. The assay was immunoSEQ multiplex PCR, and TCRdb's table has in-frame clones only and misses some. The data show some 26,000 clones, about 63% seen once. There are 14 residues in the CDR3. Germline lookup yields CDR1 SGHTA and CDR2 FQGNSA. Trimming removed 3 bases from V and 6 bases from J, with 15 bases in between. Noted time point: pre-treatment sample, taken before nivolumab and TIL therapy. Most excised metastases sampled were pleural nodules or supraclavicular lymph nodes. Adults with stage 4 NSCLC were enrolled in a phase I trial. As regards this clone: The antigen remains undetermined.

This TCR came from a woman aged 30-79 years with non-small cell lung cancer. The rearrangement links TRBV7-2 to TRBJ2-7, with D possibly being TRBD2 (5 bases). The sequenced sample was tumor tissue, obtained at baseline. The CDR3 nucleotides are TGTGCCAGCAGCTTTCTCGAGGGAGCCTCCGAGCAGTACTTC. It codes for CASSFLEGASEQYF.